Detailed here is one T cell receptor beta chain. The data are from a study of blood T cell repertoires in COVID-19. The germline V gene encodes CDR1 LNHDA and CDR2 SQIVND (reference sequence). The CDR3 loop spans 16 amino acids. Trimming took 1 base from V and 0 from J, leaving 13 bases between them. The data were produced by immunoSEQ multiplex PCR, yet TCRdb's version contains in-frame clones alone and is incomplete. The data show fewer than 50,000 clones, roughly 78% seen once. This receptor was taken from a man older than 75 with active or convalescent COVID-19. Sequences were obtained from peripheral blood. V usage is TRBV19 and J usage is TRBJ2-7, with D possibly being TRBD2 (5 bases). The chain's CDR3 is CASSIAASGVSYEQYF. In DNA, the CDR3 is TGTGCCAGTAGTATAGCCGCCAGCGGAGTCTCCTACGAGCAGTACTTC.